The 20 T cell receptor beta chains below come from one sample, sequenced in a study of technical replicates of blood from a few donors. The protocol was immunoSEQ multiplex PCR, while the TCRdb copy is restricted to in-frame clones and leaves out a portion. Found here are around 85,000 clones, just under 95% of them singletons; the top ten hold about 0.25%. Sequencing used T cells isolated from PBMCs. The source of these receptors is a human donor in good health.

The genes are TRBV10-3 and TRBJ2-2; 9 nucleotides match TRBD1. Losses at the gene ends were 4 bases for V and 2 bases for J; bases not matched to a gene: 2. The CDR3 sequence is 15 residues long. The germline gives CDR1 ENHRY, CDR2 SYGVKD. CDR3 loop: CAISGTGANTGELFF. CDR3 coding DNA: TGTGCCATCAGTGGGACAGGGGCAAACACCGGGGAGCTGTTTTTT.

CDR3 coding DNA: TGTGCCAGCAGATCGGGACTAGCCTCCTACGAGCAGTACTTC. It translates to CASRSGLASYEQYF. The chain joins TRBV11-2 to TRBJ2-7; 9 bases are shared with TRBD2. The CDR3 is made up of 14 amino acids. Germline V gene lookup returns CDR1 SGHAT and CDR2 FQNNGV. Trimming took 6 bases from V and 0 from J; bases not matched to a gene: 3.

The chain is built from TRBV7-2 and TRBJ2-1, with D possibly being TRBD2 (6 bases). The CDR3 is made up of 13 amino acids. V was cut by 2 bases and J by 9 bases, with 11 bases left in between. Germline V gives CDR1 SGHTA, CDR2 FQGNSA. The CDR3 loop is CASSLRRGGEQFF. CDR3 nucleotides: TGTGCCAGCAGCTTAAGGCGGGGAGGTGAGCAGTTCTTC.

This chain links TRBV9 with TRBJ1-4; D might be TRBD1 (6 bases). V lost 3 bases and J 8 bases, leaving 14 bases between the germline ends. This CDR3 is built from 14 residues. Germline V gives CDR1 SGDLS, CDR2 YYNGEE. The CDR3 nucleotides are TGTGCCAGCAGCGCCAACAGGGACGGCGAAAAACTGTTTTTT. Translating it yields CASSANRDGEKLFF. Complete variable domain (other parts from reference TRBV9 and TRBJ1-4): DSGVTQTPKHLITATGQRVTLRCSPRSGDLSVYWYQQSLDQGLQFLIQYYNGEERAKGNILERFSAQQFPDLHSELNLSSLELGDSALYFCASSANRDGEKLFFGSGTQLSVL.

The chain has TRBV5-4 and TRBJ2-3; perhaps TRBD2 as D (5 bases). This CDR3 is built from 16 residues. Germline V gene sequence: CDR1 SGHNT, CDR2 YYREEE (reference sequence). Between the trimmed V and J ends, which lost 7 bases and 3 bases, there was a span of 21 bases. In nucleotides, the CDR3 is TGTGCCAGCTCCGTTGTTTCGGGGATTGGGACAGATACGCAGTATTTT. Protein product: CASSVVSGIGTDTQYF.

The CDR3 bases are TGCGCCAGCAGCCTTCCGACGGGGGTTAAAAGGAATGAGCAGTTCTTC. Protein: CASSLPTGVKRNEQFF. The rearrangement joins TRBV4-1 to TRBJ2-1; tentatively, D is TRBD2 (6 bases). CDR1 and CDR2 (germline): MGHRA, YSYEKL. CDR3 length equals 16 residues. Trimming removed 4 bases from V and 7 bases from J, with 20 bases in between.

V gene TRBV11-2 combines with J gene TRBJ2-7; the D gene is possibly TRBD1 (5 bases). CDR3 length: 14 amino acids. Germline assignment: CDR1 SGHAT and CDR2 FQNNGV. V was pared by 1 base and J by 2 bases, with 9 bases between. The CDR3 DNA reads as TGTGCCAGCAGCTTAGTAGGCAGGGCCTACGAGCAGTACTTC. As protein: CASSLVGRAYEQYF. The full variable domain, its missing parts supplied by reference TRBV11-2 and TRBJ2-7, is EAGVAQSPRYKIIEKRQSVAFWCNPISGHATLYWYQQILGQGPKLLIQFQNNGVVDDSQLPKDRFSAERLKGVDSTLKIQPAKLEDSAVYLCASSLVGRAYEQYFGPGTRLTVT.

V is TRBV25-1 and J is TRBJ2-4; TRBD2 matches at 15 bases. Germline CDR1 and CDR2: MGHDK and SYGVNS. The V gene end was trimmed by 5 bases and the J gene end by 7 bases; junction bases not matched to a gene: 6. CDR3 size: 16 residues. In DNA, the CDR3 is TGTGCCAGCAGTTCTCCCGGGACTAGCGGGGGGAACATTCAGTACTTC. Translated: CASSSPGTSGGNIQYF.

The chain employs TRBV27 and TRBJ2-1; D gene uncertain. Between the trimmed V and J ends, which lost 3 bases and 2 bases, there was a span of 8 bases. The CDR3 sequence is 14 residues long. Per the germline V gene, CDR1 is MNHEY and CDR2 is SMNVEV (reference sequence). CDR3 sequence reads: CASSFAGAYNEQFF. The CDR3, as DNA: TGTGCCAGCAGTTTTGCCGGAGCCTACAATGAGCAGTTCTTC.

The chain carries TRBV6-6 and TRBJ2-1; weak D call: TRBD1 (5 bases). V was pared by 3 bases and J by 2 bases, with 11 bases between. The CDR3 loop spans 15 amino acids. The germline CDR1 and CDR2 sequences are MNHNY and SVGAGI (reference sequence). CDR3 protein: CASSYIQGAYNEQFF. CDR3 nucleotides: TGTGCCAGCAGTTATATCCAGGGCGCCTACAATGAGCAGTTCTTC.

This clone has a single count. The rearrangement links TRBV30 to TRBJ2-7, with TRBD2 matching over 8 bases. Trimming cost V 7 bases and J 4 bases; bases outside gene matches: 12. There are 14 residues in the CDR3. In germline, CDR1 is GTSNPN, CDR2 SVGIG (reference sequence). As DNA, the CDR3 is TGTGCCTCGAATCCGGGGGGGCGTTTATACGAGCAGTACTTC. It yields the protein CASNPGGRLYEQYF.

V and J are TRBV6-4 and TRBJ2-3, with TRBD2 identical over 8 bases. Germline V CDR1 and CDR2: MRHNA, SNTAGT. J was trimmed by 2 bases and V by 7 bases; bases with no gene match: 8. The CDR3 is made up of 15 amino acids. CDR3 amino acids: CASKGAGAPTDTQYF. For the CDR3, the DNA is TGTGCCAGCAAAGGAGCGGGGGCGCCCACAGATACGCAGTATTTT.

The genes are TRBV6-5 and TRBJ1-1; 7 bases fit TRBD1. V trimming: 8 bases; J trimming: 1 base; junction bases outside the gene matches: 1. CDR3 size: 12 residues. CDR1 and CDR2 from the germline V gene are MNHEY and SVGAGI. The CDR3, as DNA: TGTGCCAGCGGGACAGCGAACACTGAAGCTTTCTTT. Translated: CASGTANTEAFF.

The genes are TRBV7-9 and TRBJ2-3; D is undetermined. The CDR3 sequence is 12 residues long. Germline V lookup: CDR1 SEHNR, CDR2 FQNEAQ (reference sequence). Deletions cut 8 bases from V and 4 bases from J, with 10 bases between. The CDR3 loop is CASEVFSDTQYF. The CDR3 region has the DNA TGTGCCAGCGAGGTCTTCTCAGATACGCAGTATTTT.

This clone was seen just once. This chain connects TRBV2 to TRBJ2-1, with 14 bases fitting TRBD2. V trimming: 6 bases; J trimming: 1 base; junction bases outside the gene matches: 2. The CDR3 is 16 amino acids. From germline, CDR1 is SNHLY and CDR2 FYNNEI. The CDR3 DNA is TGTGCCAGCAGGGGGACTAGCGGGAGTTCCTACAATGAGCAGTTCTTC. Amino acid sequence: CASRGTSGSSYNEQFF.

The chain carries TRBV27 and TRBJ2-3; tentative D call: TRBD1 (5 bases). The length of the CDR3 is 15 residues. Germline lookup yields CDR1 MNHEY and CDR2 SMNVEV (reference sequence). V was shortened by 3 bases and J by 0 bases, with 10 bases between the two germline ends. In DNA form, the CDR3 reads TGTGCCAGCAGTTTTCAGGGATCGAGCACAGATACGCAGTATTTT. Protein: CASSFQGSSTDTQYF.

The V call is TRBV28, the J call TRBJ2-1, with TRBD1 as a possible D gene (5 bases). CDR3 length equals 14 residues. V lost 8 bases and J 4 bases, leaving 15 bases between the germline ends. Per germline, CDR1 MDHEN and CDR2 SYDVKM. In DNA, the CDR3 is TGTGCCAGCGGAAGAGAGCAGGGATACAATGAGCAGTTCTTC. This translates into CASGREQGYNEQFF.

This chain joins TRBV5-1 and TRBJ1-1, with D perhaps TRBD1 (6 bases). Between the trimmed V and J ends, which lost 5 bases and 2 bases, there was a span of 13 bases. This CDR3 is 14 amino acids long. Germline values: CDR1 SGHRS, CDR2 YFSETQ. This CDR3 is CASSNIQGNTEAFF. DNA of the CDR3: TGCGCCAGCAGTAACATACAGGGTAACACTGAAGCTTTCTTT.

This clone was found a few times. V and J are TRBV27 and TRBJ1-1; D not resolved. CDR3 length equals 14 residues. Germline V lookup: CDR1 MNHEY, CDR2 SMNVEV (reference sequence). The V gene lost 6 bases and the J gene lost 6 bases, with 17 bases spanning the gap. Here the CDR3 reads CASRSPERLAEAFF. The CDR3 region has the DNA TGTGCCAGCAGGTCTCCTGAGCGGCTGGCTGAAGCTTTCTTT.

This rearrangement joins TRBV5-1 to TRBJ1-6, with D perhaps matching TRBD1 (6 bases). Per the germline V gene, CDR1 is SGHRS and CDR2 is YFSETQ. Trimming pared 3 bases from V and 7 bases from J, leaving 20 bases between. The CDR3 covers 17 residues. Here the CDR3 DNA reads TGCGCCAGCAGCTCGCCTTCCGGACAGCGTGCGAATTCACCCCTCCACTTT. Translation gives CASSSPSGQRANSPLHF.